One and the same sample provided the 16 T cell receptor beta chains below, sequenced in a study of blood T cell repertoires in COVID-19. Some clones are missing from TCRdb's copy, which holds only in-frame ones; the method was immunoSEQ multiplex PCR. Counted here are fewer than 200,000 clones, around 73% occurring once; the ten biggest clones make up 15% to 20%. Sequencing input: PBMCs or T cells enriched from blood (not recorded which). Source of these receptors: a woman in her forties or fifties who had recovered from COVID-19.

The genes are TRBV28 and TRBJ1-5, with 8 bases lining up with TRBD1. The V gene end was trimmed by 5 bases and the J gene end by 5 bases; junction bases not matched to a gene: 8. The CDR3 extends over 15 amino acids. Looked up from germline, CDR1 is MDHEN and CDR2 is SYDVKM. In nucleotides, the CDR3 is TGTGCCAGCAGTCCTGCCAGGGGGCTATATCAGCCCCAGCATTTT. This translates into CASSPARGLYQPQHF.

The rearrangement uses TRBV7-9 and TRBJ2-3; 12 bases are a match to TRBD2. Germline V lookup: CDR1 SEHNR, CDR2 FQNEAQ (reference sequence). Losses at the gene ends were 4 bases for V and 5 bases for J; bases not matched to a gene: 4. This CDR3 contains 15 residues. The CDR3 coding sequence is TGTGCCAGCAGCTCTAGCGGGAGGGCCGGAGATACGCAGTATTTT. This sequence encodes CASSSSGRAGDTQYF.

The chain joins TRBV18 to TRBJ2-5, with D possibly matching TRBD1 (5 bases). V lost 9 bases and J lost 2, with 16 bases in between. Per germline, CDR1 KGHSH and CDR2 LQKENI. CDR3 length: 14 residues. The CDR3 reads CASGKGHQQETQYF. The CDR3 bases are TGTGCCAGTGGTAAGGGGCACCAGCAAGAGACCCAGTACTTC.

The J gene is TRBJ2-1, the V gene TRBV7-9; TRBD2 matches 10 bases. CDR3 length: 16 residues. The J segment lost 10 bases and the V segment lost 2 bases, leaving 11 bases of the junction unmatched. CDR1 is SEHNR and CDR2 is FQNEAQ in the germline V gene (reference sequence). The CDR3 bases are TGTGCCAGCAGCTTATTCGCTAGCGGGAGCGGCGACGAGCAGTTCTTC. It encodes CASSLFASGSGDEQFF.

This clone was observed a few times. This sequence joins TRBV14 and TRBJ1-1; D unresolved. Trimming left V 3 bases short and J 1 base short, with 15 bases between. The CDR3 has 16 residues. CDR1 and CDR2 (germline): SGHDN, FVKESK. CDR3 sequence (DNA): TGTGCCAGCAGCCATCTTATTGGGCACGGGAACACTGAAGCTTTCTTT. It is translated as CASSHLIGHGNTEAFF.

The J gene is TRBJ2-5, the V gene TRBV24-1; TRBD1 aligns across 7 bases. The V gene's germline CDR1 is KGHDR and CDR2 SFDVKD. The CDR3 has 14 amino acids. V was pared by 7 bases and J by 5 bases, with 9 bases of the junction left unmatched. CDR3 protein: CATSLTGVRETQYF. CDR3 sequence (DNA): TGTGCCACCAGCCTCACAGGGGTCAGGGAGACCCAGTACTTC.

The CDR3 DNA reads TGTGCCAGCAGCCAAGATGCAACTAGAAGGGAGCTGTTTTTT. Translation gives CASSQDATRRELFF. The J gene is TRBJ2-2, the V gene TRBV14; tentatively, D is TRBD2 (5 bases). This CDR3 is built from 14 residues. Germline CDR1 and CDR2: SGHDN and FVKESK. V was pared by 0 bases and J by 9 bases, with 11 bases between.

This clone was detected only once. V usage is TRBV13 and J usage is TRBJ2-3; 10 bases fit TRBD1. Germline values: CDR1 PRHDT, CDR2 FYEKMQ (reference sequence). J gave up 0 bases and V 4 bases, and 4 bases lay outside the gene matches. The length of the CDR3 is 16 residues. CDR3 sequence reads: CASSWGTGASTDTQYF. For the CDR3, the DNA is TGTGCCAGCAGCTGGGGGACAGGGGCTAGCACAGATACGCAGTATTTT.

J is TRBJ2-7 and V is TRBV29-1; 11 bases match TRBD2. This CDR3 has 14 amino acids. Trimming cost V 4 bases and J 3 bases; bases outside gene matches: 5. Looked up from germline, CDR1 is SQVTM and CDR2 is ANQGSEA. The DNA for the CDR3 is TGCAGCGTTGCCACTAGCGGGAGAGTCTACGAGCAGTACTTC. Residues: CSVATSGRVYEQYF.

The chain joins TRBV7-9 to TRBJ1-1, with TRBD1 as a possible D gene (6 bases). V lost 5 bases to trimming and J lost 1 base, with 14 bases between them. The CDR3 has 15 amino acids. CDR1 and CDR2 from the germline V gene are SEHNR and FQNEAQ (reference sequence). The CDR3 is CASSHFRGANTEAFF. The DNA of the CDR3 is TGTGCCAGCAGCCATTTTCGGGGGGCGAACACTGAAGCTTTCTTT.

The V gene is TRBV11-2, the J gene TRBJ2-3; possibly TRBD1 for D (5 bases). There are 13 residues in the CDR3. V dropped 5 bases and J dropped 6 bases, with 12 bases sitting between them. Per germline, CDR1 SGHAT and CDR2 FQNNGV. Here the CDR3 reads CASSPDWGDTQYF. The CDR3 DNA sequence: TGTGCCAGCAGCCCCGACTGGGGCGATACGCAGTATTTT.

This chain joins TRBV19 and TRBJ1-1; TRBD1 aligns across 8 bases. Looked up from germline, CDR1 is LNHDA and CDR2 is SQIVND (reference sequence). This CDR3 has 14 amino acids. The V and J ends lost 9 bases and 5 bases, in that order; junction bases with no gene match: 11. CDR3 DNA: TGTGCCAGCGCCACCCGACAGGGGCGGACTGAAGCTTTCTTT. Translated: CASATRQGRTEAFF.

The chain combines TRBV6-2 or TRBV6-3 with TRBJ2-6; 8 positions agree with TRBD1. V dropped 3 bases and J dropped 0; count of bases not matched to a gene: 10. There are 19 residues in the CDR3. Germline values: CDR1 MNHEY, CDR2 SVGEGT. The chain's CDR3 is CASSYVRGRALSGANVLTF. For the CDR3, the DNA is TGTGCCAGCAGTTATGTCAGGGGGCGGGCCCTCTCTGGGGCCAACGTCCTGACTTTC.

This chain connects TRBV9 to TRBJ2-1; 11 bases are shared with TRBD2. This CDR3 comprises 16 residues. V dropped 5 bases and J dropped 0; count of bases not matched to a gene: 4. Germline CDR1 SGDLS, CDR2 YYNGEE. CDR3 sequence: CASRPTSGSSYNEQFF. The CDR3, as DNA: TGTGCCAGCAGGCCTACTAGCGGGAGCTCCTACAATGAGCAGTTCTTC.

J is TRBJ2-7 and V is TRBV5-4; no reliable D call. With 0 bases removed from V and 5 bases from J, the gap between germline ends came to 12 bases. The CDR3 totals 14 residues. Per germline, CDR1 SGHNT and CDR2 YYREEE (reference sequence). CDR3 loop: CASSLVGQHHEQYF. Here the CDR3 DNA reads TGTGCCAGCAGCTTGGTTGGGCAGCACCACGAGCAGTACTTC.

This clone has only a few counts. The chain combines TRBV7-9 with TRBJ2-2; possibly TRBD2 for D (5 bases). The germline V and J ends were trimmed by 5 bases and 6 bases, with 13 bases remaining between them. CDR3 length: 14 amino acids. Germline loops: CDR1 SEHNR, CDR2 FQNEAQ (reference sequence). CDR3 DNA sequence: TGTGCCAGCAGCGCTAAACTAGAGGCCGGGGAGCTGTTTTTT. Protein product: CASSAKLEAGELFF.